The 18 T cell receptor beta chains presented below share a single source sample, sequenced in a study of shared clonotypes between healthy human individuals (dated by TCRdb to the early 2020s). For the CD8 naive samples, CD45RO-negative cells were positively selected for CCR7, yielding a CD45RA+CCR7+ population from which TemRA cells were excluded. Library prep was done by the immunoSEQ multiplex PCR assay. TCRdb provides this immuneACCESS table in a form limited to in-frame rearrangements. Some clones are lacking; in checked studies, under half of them reflect an unresolved V gene, and why the rest are absent is not known. The sample has around 1,900,000 clones on record, around 93% of them singletons. Clones ranked in the top ten supply around 1.7% of the sample. The specimen was naive CD8+ T cells from PBMCs. According to the study, the label for this sample's cell subset or site signals: CD45RA+CCR7+. All receptors derive from a man between 18 and 35 years old in good health. Some clones in this sample may be carry-over from other donors' samples.

Concerning this clone: At the DNA level, this CDR3 is encoded by other sequences in the same sample as well. V and J are TRBV9 and TRBJ2-7; 8 nucleotides agree with TRBD2. Germline assignment: CDR1 SGDLS and CDR2 YYNGEE. Trimming removed 3 bases from V and 2 bases from J; junction bases left unmatched: 4. CDR3 length: 14 residues. The chain's CDR3 is CASSATSGAYEQYF. In DNA, the CDR3 is TGTGCCAGCAGCGCCACTAGCGGAGCCTACGAGCAGTACTTC.

Here the CDR3 DNA reads TGTGCCAGTGGCGAGCGGGAGGGTCGAGAGACCCAGTACTTC. Translation gives CASGEREGRETQYF. The chain links TRBV19 to TRBJ2-5; the match to TRBD2 covers 10 bases. Germline CDR1 LNHDA, CDR2 SQIVND (reference sequence). The V gene end was trimmed by 8 bases and the J gene end by 4 bases; junction bases not matched to a gene: 7. This CDR3 comprises 14 residues. The full variable domain, its missing parts supplied by reference TRBV19 and TRBJ2-5, is DGGITQSPKYLFRKEGQNVTLSCEQNLNHDAMYWYRQDPGQGLRLIYYSQIVNDFQKGDIAEGYSVSREKKESFPLTVTSAQKNPTAFYLCASGEREGRETQYFGPGTRLLVL.

V is TRBV21-1 and J is TRBJ1-2. TRBV21-1 is noted as a pseudogene. The CDR3 is made up of 14 amino acids. CDR3 nucleotides: TGTGCCAGCAGCAAAAAAGGTGACCTCTATGGCTACACCTTC. It translates to CASSKKGDLYGYTF.

The chain employs TRBV28 and TRBJ2-5, with D possibly TRBD2 on 6 matching bases. The germline V gene encodes CDR1 MDHEN and CDR2 SYDVKM. The CDR3 is 14 residues long. V was trimmed by 1 base and J by 4 bases, leaving 10 bases between them. Here the CDR3 DNA reads TGTGCCAGCAGTTTATTAACGGGGGTAGAGACCCAGTACTTC. Translation: CASSLLTGVETQYF.

This chain links TRBV6-5 with TRBJ1-1, with TRBD1 matching over 8 bases. J was trimmed by 4 bases and V by 6 bases; bases with no gene match: 7. The CDR3 covers 14 residues. The germline CDR1 and CDR2 sequences are MNHEY and SVGAGI. CDR3 DNA sequence: TGTGCCAGCAGAGTGACAGGGGAATCCACTGAAGCTTTCTTT. Protein: CASRVTGESTEAFF.

The chain has TRBV15 and TRBJ2-5; D is unresolved. CDR1 and CDR2 from the germline V gene are LNHNV and YYDKDF (reference sequence). This CDR3 spans 14 amino acids. V was shortened by 0 bases and J by 5 bases, with 10 bases between the two germline ends. This CDR3 is CATSRDTAPETQYF. Written as DNA, the CDR3 is TGTGCCACCAGCAGAGATACGGCCCCCGAGACCCAGTACTTC.

This clone is a singleton in its sample. The sample contains more than one DNA sequence encoding this CDR3. The chain has TRBV28 and TRBJ2-6; no definite D call. Trimming removed 5 bases at V and 0 bases at J, with 5 bases between. The germline V gene has CDR1 MDHEN and CDR2 SYDVKM. The CDR3 covers 14 residues. Written as DNA, the CDR3 is TGTGCCAGCAGTCCCCTCTCTGGGGCCAACGTCCTGACTTTC. Its protein is CASSPLSGANVLTF.

The genes are TRBV19 and TRBJ1-2; 9 bases map to TRBD1. V shed 5 bases, J shed 4 bases, and the junction held 11 bases outside the gene matches. Germline CDR1 LNHDA, CDR2 SQIVND (reference sequence). This CDR3 contains 16 residues. Written as DNA, the CDR3 is TGTGCCAGTAGTCCTAGGACAGGGGCCGCTGGCTATGGCTACACCTTC. It encodes CASSPRTGAAGYGYTF.

The CDR3 nucleotides read TGCGCCAGCAGCTTGGGTGACAGGGGCGAAATTAACTATGGCTACACCTTC. It codes for CASSLGDRGEINYGYTF. The rearrangement joins TRBV5-1 to TRBJ1-2; 8 bases agree with TRBD1. The germline V gene encodes CDR1 SGHRS and CDR2 YFSETQ. V lost 0 bases to trimming and J lost 1 base; unmatched junction nucleotides: 8. The CDR3 extends over 17 amino acids.

With respect to this clone: Distinct nucleotide sequences in the sample also encode this CDR3. The V call is TRBV13, the J call TRBJ1-5, with a possible D match to TRBD1 (6 bases). CDR3 size: 14 residues. Looked up from germline, CDR1 is PRHDT and CDR2 is FYEKMQ (reference sequence). Trimming left V 0 bases short and J 4 bases short, with 7 bases between. The CDR3 sequence is CASSLGRGNQPQHF. The CDR3 nucleotides read TGTGCCAGCAGCTTAGGCAGGGGTAATCAGCCCCAGCATTTT.

The chain combines TRBV10-3 with TRBJ1-2, with 11 bases matching TRBD1. The CDR3 is made up of 18 amino acids. The junction had 13 bases not matched to a gene; V was cut back by 4 bases and J by 3 bases. Germline V gene data show CDR1 as ENHRY and CDR2 as SYGVKD. The CDR3 DNA is TGTGCCATCAGTGCCTTTCTAACCGGACAGGGGGCGGACTATGGCTACACCTTC. Translation: CAISAFLTGQGADYGYTF.

The chain links TRBV18 to TRBJ2-1; 9 positions agree with TRBD2. V lost 1 base, J lost 4 bases, and 2 bases stayed unmatched. CDR1 is KGHSH and CDR2 is LQKENI in the germline V gene. The CDR3 runs 15 residues. The CDR3 coding sequence is TGTGCCAGCTCACCACTAGCGGGAGAGTACAATGAGCAGTTCTTC. Translating gives CASSPLAGEYNEQFF.

V usage is TRBV6-1 and J usage is TRBJ2-7; no reliable D call. Germline CDR1 reads MNHNS; CDR2 reads SASEGT. Trimming stripped 2 bases from V and 5 bases from J, with 7 bases between. The CDR3 totals 12 residues. This CDR3 is CASSEFHDEQYF. The CDR3 region has the DNA TGTGCCAGCAGTGAATTTCACGACGAGCAGTACTTC.

This clone was picked up one time. The chain joins TRBV6-1 to TRBJ2-7, with 8 bases fitting TRBD2. Germline-derived CDR1 and CDR2 are MNHNS and SASEGT. CDR3 length: 15 residues. Germline trimming cut 4 bases from V and 5 bases from J; bases unmatched to any gene: 10. CDR3 bases: TGTGCCAGCAGTGTATTAGCGGGATCCCTAGACGAGCAGTACTTC. Residues: CASSVLAGSLDEQYF.

J is TRBJ2-7 and V is TRBV7-6; TRBD1 aligns across 9 bases. The germline gives CDR1 SGHVS, CDR2 FNYEAQ. The CDR3 sequence is 16 residues long. Unmatched junction bases numbered 8, after V lost 5 bases and J lost 0 bases. The chain's CDR3 is CASSLAGQGLSYEQYF. The CDR3 DNA sequence: TGTGCCAGCAGCCTGGCCGGACAGGGGCTCTCCTACGAGCAGTACTTC.

The rearrangement links TRBV19 to TRBJ2-1; unclear D gene. V gave up 1 base and J gave up 2 bases, with 9 bases separating them. The CDR3 extends over 15 amino acids. Per germline, CDR1 LNHDA and CDR2 SQIVND (reference sequence). The CDR3 region is CASSIASRAYNEQFF. CDR3 nucleotide sequence: TGTGCCAGTAGTATAGCTAGTAGGGCCTACAATGAGCAGTTCTTC.

The V call is TRBV9, the J call TRBJ2-7, with D possibly matching TRBD2 (5 bases). This CDR3 has 16 residues. Trimming removed 4 bases at V and 2 bases at J, with 19 bases between. CDR1 is SGDLS, CDR2 YYNGEE, per germline. The CDR3 here is CASSTNPEVLTYEQYF. DNA of the CDR3: TGTGCCAGCAGCACAAACCCGGAGGTCCTAACCTACGAGCAGTACTTC.

The chain recombines TRBV6-4 with TRBJ2-1; no clear D. V lost 5 bases and J lost 7, with 6 bases in between. The CDR3 sequence is 11 residues long. Germline CDR1 and CDR2: MRHNA and SNTAGT. The CDR3 DNA sequence: TGTGCCAGCAGTCGTACAAATGAGCAGTTCTTC. The encoded protein is CASSRTNEQFF.